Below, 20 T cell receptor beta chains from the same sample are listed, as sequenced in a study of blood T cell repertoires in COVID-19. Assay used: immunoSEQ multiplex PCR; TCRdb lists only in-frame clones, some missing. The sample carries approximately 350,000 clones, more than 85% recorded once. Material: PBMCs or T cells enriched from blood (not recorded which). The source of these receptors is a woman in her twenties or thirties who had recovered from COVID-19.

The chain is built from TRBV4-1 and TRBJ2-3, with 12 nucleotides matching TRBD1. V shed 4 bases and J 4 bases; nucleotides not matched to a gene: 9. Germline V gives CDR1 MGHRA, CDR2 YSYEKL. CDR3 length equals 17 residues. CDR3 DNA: TGCGCCAGCAGCCGTTTAGCGGGACAGGGGGCCGCAGATACGCAGTATTTT. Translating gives CASSRLAGQGAADTQYF.

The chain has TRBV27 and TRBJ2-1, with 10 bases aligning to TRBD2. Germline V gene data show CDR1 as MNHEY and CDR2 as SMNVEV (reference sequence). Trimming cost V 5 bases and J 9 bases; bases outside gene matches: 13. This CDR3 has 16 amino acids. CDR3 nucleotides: TGTGCCAGCAGTCCACAGGAGCGGGGGGGCTGGCGTGAGCAGTTCTTC. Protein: CASSPQERGGWREQFF.

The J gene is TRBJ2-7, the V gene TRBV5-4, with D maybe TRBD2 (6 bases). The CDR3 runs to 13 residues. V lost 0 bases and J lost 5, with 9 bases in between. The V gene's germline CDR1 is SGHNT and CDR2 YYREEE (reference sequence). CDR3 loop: CASSLVGGDEQYF. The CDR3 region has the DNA TGTGCCAGCAGCTTGGTAGGAGGGGACGAGCAGTACTTC.

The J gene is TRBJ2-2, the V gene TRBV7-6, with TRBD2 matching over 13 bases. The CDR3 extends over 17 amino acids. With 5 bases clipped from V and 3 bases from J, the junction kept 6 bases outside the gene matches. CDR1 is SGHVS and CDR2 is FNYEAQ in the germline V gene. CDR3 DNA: TGTGCCAGCAGCGGGGGACTAGCGGGACTGGACACCGGGGAGCTGTTTTTT. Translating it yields CASSGGLAGLDTGELFF.

CDR3 region: CASSLETANLHGYTF. The CDR3 coding sequence is TGCGCCAGCAGCTTGGAGACAGCAAACCTCCATGGCTACACCTTC. The chain uses TRBV5-1 and TRBJ1-2; maybe TRBD1 (5 bases). Germline V lookup: CDR1 SGHRS, CDR2 YFSETQ. The CDR3 extends over 15 amino acids. V was clipped by 0 bases and J by 6 bases, with 15 bases between them.

CDR3 in DNA: TGTGCCAGTAGTGGGGACAGGAATCAGCCCCAGCATTTT. Translation: CASSGDRNQPQHF. This sequence joins TRBV19 and TRBJ1-5, with 8 positions matching TRBD1. The ends lost 5 bases at V and 4 bases at J; junction bases unmatched: 1. CDR3 size: 13 residues. The germline V gene encodes CDR1 LNHDA and CDR2 SQIVND (reference sequence). The full variable domain, completed using reference TRBV19 and TRBJ1-5, is DGGITQSPKYLFRKEGQNVTLSCEQNLNHDAMYWYRQDPGQGLRLIYYSQIVNDFQKGDIAEGYSVSREKKESFPLTVTSAQKNPTAFYLCASSGDRNQPQHFGDGTRLSIL.

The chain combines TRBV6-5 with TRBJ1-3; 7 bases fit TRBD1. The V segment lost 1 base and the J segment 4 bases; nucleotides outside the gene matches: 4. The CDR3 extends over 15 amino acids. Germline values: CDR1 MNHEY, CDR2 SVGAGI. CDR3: CASSYFTGVGNTIYF. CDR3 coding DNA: TGTGCCAGCAGTTACTTTACAGGGGTCGGAAACACCATATATTTT.

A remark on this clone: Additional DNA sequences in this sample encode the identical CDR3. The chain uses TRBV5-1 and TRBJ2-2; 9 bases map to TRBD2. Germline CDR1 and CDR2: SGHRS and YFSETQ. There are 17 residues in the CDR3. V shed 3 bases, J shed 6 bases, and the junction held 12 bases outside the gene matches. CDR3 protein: CASSSVEAGGPSGELFF. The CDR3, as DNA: TGCGCCAGCAGCTCCGTTGAGGCGGGAGGGCCTTCCGGGGAGCTGTTTTTT.

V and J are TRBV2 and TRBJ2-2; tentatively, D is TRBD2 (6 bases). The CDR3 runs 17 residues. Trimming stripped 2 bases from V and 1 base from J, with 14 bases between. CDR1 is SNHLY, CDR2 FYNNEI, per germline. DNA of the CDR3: TGTGCCAGCAGTGAACTACTAATAGCGGTGAACACCGGGGAGCTGTTTTTT. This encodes CASSELLIAVNTGELFF.

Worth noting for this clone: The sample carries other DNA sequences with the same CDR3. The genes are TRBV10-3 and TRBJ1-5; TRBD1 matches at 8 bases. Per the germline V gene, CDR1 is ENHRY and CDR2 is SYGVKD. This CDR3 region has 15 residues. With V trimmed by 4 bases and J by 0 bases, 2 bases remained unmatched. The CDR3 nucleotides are TGTGCCATCAGTGGGACAGGGAATAGCAATCAGCCCCAGCATTTT. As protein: CAISGTGNSNQPQHF.

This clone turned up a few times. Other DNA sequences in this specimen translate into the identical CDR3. For the CDR3, the DNA is TGTGCCAGCAGTGAAGTGAGACTAGCGGTCTACAATGAGCAGTTCTTC. This sequence encodes CASSEVRLAVYNEQFF. V usage is TRBV2 and J usage is TRBJ2-1; 9 nucleotides line up with TRBD2. This CDR3 spans 16 amino acids. Germline V gives CDR1 SNHLY, CDR2 FYNNEI. V dropped 1 base and J dropped 3; count of bases not matched to a gene: 4.

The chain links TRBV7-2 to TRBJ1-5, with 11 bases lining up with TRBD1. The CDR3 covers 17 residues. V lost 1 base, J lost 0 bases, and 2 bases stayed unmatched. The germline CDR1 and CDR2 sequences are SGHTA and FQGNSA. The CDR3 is CASSLVGTGGSNQPQHF. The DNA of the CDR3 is TGTGCCAGCAGCTTAGTGGGGACAGGGGGTAGCAATCAGCCCCAGCATTTT.

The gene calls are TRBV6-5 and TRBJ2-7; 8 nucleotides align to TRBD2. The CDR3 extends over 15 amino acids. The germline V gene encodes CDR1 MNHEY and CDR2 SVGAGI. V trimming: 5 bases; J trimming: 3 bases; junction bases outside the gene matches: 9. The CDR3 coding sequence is TGTGCCAGCAGTCCCCGCCACGGGGGGGACTACGAGCAGTACTTC. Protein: CASSPRHGGDYEQYF.

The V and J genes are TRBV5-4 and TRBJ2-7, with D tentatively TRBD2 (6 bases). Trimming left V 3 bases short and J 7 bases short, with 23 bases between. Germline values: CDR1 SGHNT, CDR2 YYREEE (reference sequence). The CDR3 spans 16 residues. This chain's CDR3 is CASSSPRDSSPGEQYF. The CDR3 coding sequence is TGTGCCAGCAGCTCCCCTCGGGACTCATCTCCGGGGGAGCAGTACTTC.

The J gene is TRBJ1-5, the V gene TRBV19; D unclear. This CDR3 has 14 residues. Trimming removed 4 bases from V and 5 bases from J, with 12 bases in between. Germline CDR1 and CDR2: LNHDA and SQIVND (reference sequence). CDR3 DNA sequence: TGTGCCAGTAGTACTCCAACGGACTATCAGCCCCAGCATTTT. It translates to CASSTPTDYQPQHF.

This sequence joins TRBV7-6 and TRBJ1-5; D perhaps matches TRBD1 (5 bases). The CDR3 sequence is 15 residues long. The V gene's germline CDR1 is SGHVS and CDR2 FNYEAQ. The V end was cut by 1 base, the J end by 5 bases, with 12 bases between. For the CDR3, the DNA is TGTGCCAGCAGCTTAGAGGCAGGGCTAGATCAGCCCCAGCATTTT. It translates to CASSLEAGLDQPQHF.

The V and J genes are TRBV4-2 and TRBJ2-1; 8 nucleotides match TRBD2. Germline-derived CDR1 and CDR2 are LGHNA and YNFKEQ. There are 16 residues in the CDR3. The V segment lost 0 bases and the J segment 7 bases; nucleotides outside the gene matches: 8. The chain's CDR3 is CASSQEDSGRLNEQFF. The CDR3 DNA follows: TGTGCCAGCAGCCAAGAAGACAGCGGGAGACTAAATGAGCAGTTCTTC.

The CDR3 region has the DNA TGCAGCGTTGCGGGGAGGGCGGACGAGCAGTACTTC. It yields the protein CSVAGRADEQYF. The J gene is TRBJ2-7, the V gene TRBV29-1, with 7 bases matching TRBD2. The CDR3 has 12 residues. V shed 4 bases and J 5 bases; nucleotides not matched to a gene: 5. Germline V gives CDR1 SQVTM, CDR2 ANQGSEA.

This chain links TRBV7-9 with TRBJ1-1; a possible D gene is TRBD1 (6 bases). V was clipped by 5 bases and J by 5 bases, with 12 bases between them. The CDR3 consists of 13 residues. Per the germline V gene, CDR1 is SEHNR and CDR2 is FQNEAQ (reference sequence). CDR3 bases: TGTGCCAGCAGCGTAAAAGGGGGAACTGAAGCTTTCTTT. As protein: CASSVKGGTEAFF.

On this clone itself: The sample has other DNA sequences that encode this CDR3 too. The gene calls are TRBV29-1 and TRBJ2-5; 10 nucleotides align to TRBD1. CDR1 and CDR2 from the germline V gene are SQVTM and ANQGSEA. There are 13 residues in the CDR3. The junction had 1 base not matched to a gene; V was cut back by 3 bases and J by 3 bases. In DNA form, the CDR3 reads TGCAGCGTTGACGGACAGGGGGAAGAGACCCAGTACTTC. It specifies CSVDGQGEETQYF.